This TCR beta chain originates from a study of blood T cell repertoires in COVID-19. Study-level information: Acute and convalescent COVID-19 specimens originated in the United States, Italy and Spain. T cells, B-cell-depleted T cells, or PBMCs supplied cDNA or gDNA.

Authors' methods: Amplification with reference gene primers provided the estimates of nucleated cell counts. The repertoire was sequenced with immunoSEQ multiplex PCR; TCRdb's copy has only in-frame clones and lacks some. That table gives V, J and clone size, and the DNA gave D and trimming. The sample includes more than 95,000 clones, 88% seen only once; the top ten take approximately 1.2%. The V gene's germline CDR1 is SNHLY and CDR2 FYNNEI. This CDR3 region has 12 residues. With 5 bases removed from V and 8 bases from J, the gap between germline ends came to 12 bases. Input material: peripheral blood. The clonotype comes from a woman of 80 years or more with acute or convalescent COVID-19. The chain has TRBV2 and TRBJ1-2, with D tentatively TRBD1 (5 bases). The CDR3 nucleotides are TGTGCCAGCAGTCTAACAGGAGCCGGCTACACCTTC. This codes for CASSLTGAGYTF.